The 12 T cell receptor beta chains given below trace back to one sample, sequenced in a study of cytomegalovirus exposure and HLA in healthy donors (dated by TCRdb to the late 2010s). Library creation used the immunoSEQ multiplex PCR assay. The multiplex PCR relied on a mix of 60 forward primers for TCR Vbeta segments and 13 reverse primers for TCR Jbeta segments. The table was pulled from immuneACCESS by TCRdb, which kept in-frame rearrangements only. Such tables lose some clones; where checked, under half of the loss comes from unresolved V genes, and the rest has no known cause. The sample profile shows around 90,000 clones; around 67% of them were found once. The top ten constitute 2% to 2.5% of the sample. The sample consisted of PBMCs. The receptors here all came from a human donor in good health.

This clone was detected a few times. V usage is TRBV5-6 and J usage is TRBJ1-2; no definite D call. Germline V gene lookup returns CDR1 SGHDT and CDR2 YYEEEE. V lost 0 bases and J lost 2, with 5 bases in between. This CDR3 has 13 residues. The CDR3 region has the DNA TGTGCCAGCAGCTTGGGAGGAAACTATGGCTACACCTTC. The encoded protein is CASSLGGNYGYTF.

This clone showed up just a few times. This sample includes further DNA sequences coding for the same CDR3. This chain connects TRBV6-6 to TRBJ2-7; 7 bases map to TRBD1. The CDR3 is 13 residues long. Germline V gene lookup returns CDR1 MNHNY and CDR2 SVGAGI (reference sequence). V shed 3 bases, J shed 3 bases, and the junction held 2 bases outside the gene matches. CDR3 nucleotide sequence: TGTGCCAGCAGTTATGGACAGGTCTACGAGCAGTACTTC. This codes for CASSYGQVYEQYF.

This clone is deemed medium-sized. This chain joins TRBV4-3 and TRBJ2-7, with 7 bases that match TRBD1. J was trimmed by 1 base and V by 0 bases; bases with no gene match: 3. The germline V gene has CDR1 LGHNA and CDR2 YSLEER. This CDR3 region has 15 residues. The CDR3 bases are TGCGCCAGCAGCCAAGAGGGACAGACTTCCTACGAGCAGTACTTC. It encodes CASSQEGQTSYEQYF.

The J gene is TRBJ2-1, the V gene TRBV5-4, with 11 bases fitting TRBD2. CDR3 size: 15 residues. Germline assignment: CDR1 SGHNT and CDR2 YYREEE (reference sequence). V gave up 4 bases and J gave up 4 bases; unmatched junction bases: 4. The CDR3 spells CASSTRLAGYNEQFF. Written as DNA, the CDR3 is TGTGCCAGCAGCACCCGACTAGCGGGGTACAATGAGCAGTTCTTC.

The genes are TRBV5-1 and TRBJ2-7; TRBD1 might be the D (6 bases). V gave up 0 bases and J gave up 0 bases, with 10 bases separating them. The CDR3 is 15 residues long. Germline assignment: CDR1 SGHRS and CDR2 YFSETQ. The DNA of the CDR3 is TGCGCCAGCAGCTTGGATGGGGGCAGCTCCTACGAGCAGTACTTC. It translates to CASSLDGGSSYEQYF.

This clone is a singleton in its sample. V is TRBV19 and J is TRBJ2-7; 7 bases are a match to TRBD1. Germline assignment: CDR1 LNHDA and CDR2 SQIVND (reference sequence). V lost 5 bases to trimming and J lost 3 bases; unmatched junction nucleotides: 7. CDR3 length: 14 amino acids. The CDR3 region is CASSLRQGGYEQYF. As DNA, the CDR3 is TGTGCCAGTAGTTTGAGACAGGGCGGCTACGAGCAGTACTTC.

V is TRBV5-1 and J is TRBJ1-1; maybe TRBD1 (6 bases). Trimming cost V 2 bases and J 2 bases, with 7 bases left between them. Germline CDR1 is SGHRS and CDR2 is YFSETQ. The CDR3 runs 13 residues. This CDR3 reads CASSLQGNTEAFF. CDR3 DNA: TGCGCCAGCAGCTTACAGGGAAACACTGAAGCTTTCTTT.

As regards this clone: Other DNA sequences within the sample encode an identical CDR3. This rearrangement joins TRBV10-3 to TRBJ2-3, with 9 bases aligning to TRBD1. V gave up 10 bases and J gave up 4 bases; unmatched junction bases: 12. The germline gives CDR1 ENHRY, CDR2 SYGVKD. CDR3 size: 15 residues. CDR3 region: CATRDRVGLADTQYF. CDR3 DNA: TGTGCCACTAGGGACAGGGTGGGCTTAGCAGATACGCAGTATTTT.

This clone showed up just once. The rearrangement joins TRBV27 to TRBJ2-1; 8 nucleotides agree with TRBD1. Germline CDR1 and CDR2: MNHEY and SMNVEV (reference sequence). This CDR3 contains 14 residues. Trimming at V came to 3 bases and at J to 7 bases, leaving 5 bases not matched to a gene. In nucleotides, the CDR3 is TGTGCCAGCAGTTTCAGGGGGCTGTCGAATGAGCAGTTCTTC. Its protein is CASSFRGLSNEQFF.

CDR3 protein: CASSLSRETQYF. The CDR3, as DNA: TGTGCCAGCAGCTTATCGAGGGAGACCCAGTACTTC. V and J are TRBV11-2 and TRBJ2-5; unclear D gene. Germline CDR1 is SGHAT and CDR2 is FQNNGV. The CDR3 contains 12 residues. Trimming removed 2 bases at V and 5 bases at J, with 6 bases between.

This clone occurred a few times. The chain combines TRBV13 with TRBJ1-4; D possibly corresponds to TRBD1 (6 bases). With 4 bases removed from V and 5 bases from J, the gap between germline ends came to 14 bases. Germline CDR1 PRHDT, CDR2 FYEKMQ (reference sequence). The CDR3 is 15 residues long. The CDR3 is CASSSQTGINEKLFF. The CDR3 DNA reads as TGTGCCAGCAGCTCCCAGACAGGCATCAATGAAAAACTGTTTTTT.

The chain combines TRBV29-1 with TRBJ1-2, with D uncertain. This CDR3 is built from 11 residues. Germline V CDR1 and CDR2: SQVTM, ANQGSEA. The V end lost 8 bases, the J end lost 1 base, and 8 bases lay between the germline ends. CDR3 amino acids: CSSHDNYGYTF. The CDR3 coding sequence is TGCAGCTCACACGATAACTATGGCTACACCTTC.